A selection of T cell receptor beta chains follows, all from one sample in a study of PD-1 blockade in classical Hodgkin lymphoma. Sequencing was performed with immunoSEQ multiplex PCR; in TCRdb, only in-frame clones are kept and a portion is missing. The sample consists of some 18,000 clones, approximately 90% of them appearing once. This specimen consisted of CD8+ T cells from blood, obtained before the fourth cycle of nivolumab. Every receptor here comes from a human donor with classical Hodgkin lymphoma. The conserved cysteine and the conserved F or W are not part of the CDR3 here.

ATSRVGRWGVDQPQH,TRBV15,TRBJ1-5
ASSTSGPATQY,TRBV6-5,TRBJ2-3
SVGRGSYNEQF,TRBV29-1,TRBJ2-1
ASSLGNEQF,TRBV27,TRBJ2-1
ASRILSGLNTEAF,TRBV5-4,TRBJ1-1
ASSPGRDNEQF,TRBV2,TRBJ2-1
ASSANLGYGYT,TRBV9,TRBJ1-2
ASSSTKRGTHGDTQY,TRBV7-9,TRBJ2-3
ASSSGTGRSYEQY,TRBV7-9,.
ASSLEGTGVMNTEAF,TRBV5-4,TRBJ1-1
ASSPSGLSYNEQF,TRBV6-5,TRBJ2-1
SARQGGTSYNEQF,TRBV29-1,TRBJ2-1
ASSKVAGGQETQY,TRBV21-1,TRBJ2-5
ASGPGGNTEAF,TRBV27,TRBJ1-1
ASSEPGLSYEQY,TRBV10-1,TRBJ2-7
ASSLGTSYNEQF,TRBV6-5,TRBJ2-1
ASSRPKNIQY,TRBV6-6,TRBJ2-4
ASSQGPGNYEQY,TRBV4-1,TRBJ2-7
ASSFTFSGANVLT,TRBV28,TRBJ2-6
ASSPIPGVAGELF,TRBV19,TRBJ2-2
ASSLWGASTEAF,TRBV5-4,TRBJ1-1
ASSLRDGQF,TRBV5-1,TRBJ2-1
ASSEMTGGSNQPQH,TRBV25-1,TRBJ1-5
ASSEQPNQPQH,TRBV10-1,TRBJ1-5
AGSQGGWRGGTGELF,TRBV4-1,TRBJ2-2
ASSLSSQETQY,TRBV27,TRBJ2-5
ASSPLPGTSGRNEQF,TRBV18,TRBJ2-1
AISLNPGSANEKLF,TRBV10-3,TRBJ1-4
ASVPRGSNEQF,TRBV6-5,TRBJ2-1
ASSYWQGNEKLF,TRBV6-5,TRBJ1-4
ASSLVGAVYEQY,TRBV28,TRBJ2-7
ASSSVGAGALRGYT,TRBV7-9,TRBJ1-2